One sample yielded the 20 T cell receptor beta chains listed below, sequenced in a study of cytomegalovirus exposure and HLA in healthy donors. PCR was performed using 60 Vbeta and 13 Jbeta primers. Assay used: immunoSEQ multiplex PCR; TCRdb lists only in-frame clones, some missing. This repertoire shows about 250,000 clones, approximately 78% found once; its top ten account for around 0.44%. The sample comprised PBMCs. The receptors derive from a boy younger than 18 in good health and CMV-seronegative.

The J gene is TRBJ2-7, the V gene TRBV5-6, with D perhaps TRBD1 (6 bases). Between the trimmed V and J ends, which lost 4 bases and 2 bases, there was a span of 13 bases. This CDR3 has 14 residues. CDR1 and CDR2 from the germline V gene are SGHDT and YYEEEE. CDR3 sequence (DNA): TGTGCCAGCAGCACCGGACAGACCGCCTACGAGCAGTACTTC. Translation: CASSTGQTAYEQYF. The entire variable domain, with the rest obtained from reference TRBV5-6 and TRBJ2-7, is as follows: DAGVTQSPTHLIKTRGQQVTLRCSPKSGHDTVSWYQQALGQGPQFIFQYYEEEERQRGNFPDRFSGHQFPNYSSELNVNALLLGDSALYLCASSTGQTAYEQYFGPGTRLTVT.

This chain uses TRBV6-1 with TRBJ1-5; D gene unclear. Germline V CDR1 and CDR2: MNHNS, SASEGT. This CDR3 has 15 residues. V dropped 4 bases and J dropped 0 bases, with 10 bases sitting between them. CDR3 sequence (DNA): TGTGCCAGCAGTGTTTCGGTCTATAGCAATCAGCCCCAGCATTTT. Amino acid sequence: CASSVSVYSNQPQHF.

This clone was recorded once. This chain uses TRBV29-1 with TRBJ2-1; perhaps TRBD2 as D (5 bases). This CDR3 spans 13 amino acids. Trimming took 3 bases from V and 8 from J, leaving 14 bases between them. Germline lookup yields CDR1 SQVTM and CDR2 ANQGSEA. The CDR3 here is CSVEGLAGYEQFF. CDR3 DNA: TGCAGCGTTGAGGGCCTAGCCGGCTATGAGCAGTTCTTC.

V and J are TRBV6-4 and TRBJ2-7, with D maybe TRBD2 (5 bases). V lost 7 bases and J 3 bases, leaving 25 bases between the germline ends. The CDR3 runs 17 residues. Germline CDR1 and CDR2: MRHNA and SNTAGT. The CDR3 region has the DNA TGTGCCAGCATATCTCCCCGGAATCGGGATCTATGCTACGAGCAGTACTTC. It encodes CASISPRNRDLCYEQYF.

This sequence joins TRBV6-4 and TRBJ2-1; maybe TRBD2 (5 bases). Trimming took off 0 bases at V and 8 bases at J, with 14 bases between the two ends. Germline loops: CDR1 MRHNA, CDR2 SNTAGT. This CDR3 is built from 15 residues. The CDR3 region is CASSDSSTGFDEQFF. For the CDR3, the DNA is TGTGCCAGCAGTGACTCAAGTACGGGGTTCGATGAGCAGTTCTTC.

To note about this clone: The sample has other DNA sequences that encode this CDR3 too. The rearrangement links TRBV5-6 to TRBJ1-6; 7 positions match TRBD1. The CDR3 extends over 16 amino acids. Per the germline V gene, CDR1 is SGHDT and CDR2 is YYEEEE. Losses at the gene ends were 4 bases for V and 7 bases for J; bases not matched to a gene: 11. CDR3 in DNA: TGTGCCAGCAGCCTAATCTACAGGGGCGGCAATTCACCCCTCCACTTT. Translation gives CASSLIYRGGNSPLHF.

The chain employs TRBV30 and TRBJ1-2; D is undetermined. Germline-derived CDR1 and CDR2 are GTSNPN and SVGIG (reference sequence). The CDR3 covers 13 residues. V was cut by 0 bases and J by 8 bases, with 13 bases left in between. Here the CDR3 reads CAWSVARTSGYTF. CDR3 nucleotides: TGTGCCTGGAGTGTGGCGCGAACTAGCGGCTACACCTTC. The full variable domain, rest sourced from reference TRBV30 and TRBJ1-2, is SQTIHQWPATLVQPVGSPLSLECTVEGTSNPNLYWYRQAAGRGLQLLFYSVGIGQISSEVPQNLSASRPQDRQFILSSKKLLLSDSGFYLCAWSVARTSGYTFGSGTRLTVV.

This chain joins TRBV6-1 and TRBJ2-2, with D possibly being TRBD1 (5 bases). The CDR3 runs to 15 residues. Trimming took off 2 bases at V and 3 bases at J, with 10 bases between the two ends. The germline gives CDR1 MNHNS, CDR2 SASEGT. The CDR3 coding sequence is TGTGCCAGCAGTGAATTGCCACAGGACACCGGGGAGCTGTTTTTT. Its protein product is CASSELPQDTGELFF.

This clone was observed a single time. V gene TRBV11-3 combines with J gene TRBJ2-2, with D unclear. Germline V gene data show CDR1 as SGHNT and CDR2 as YENEEA. The length of the CDR3 is 13 residues. V was trimmed by 1 base and J by 4 bases, leaving 4 bases between them. The chain's CDR3 is CASSLVRTGELFF. CDR3 in DNA: TGTGCCAGCAGCTTAGTCCGCACCGGGGAGCTGTTTTTT. Variable domain in full (rest from reference TRBV11-3 and TRBJ2-2): EAGVVQSPRYKIIEKKQPVAFWCNPISGHNTLYWYLQNLGQGPELLIRYENEEAVDDSQLPKDRFSAERLKGVDSTLKIQPAELGDSAVYLCASSLVRTGELFFGEGSRLTVL.

This clone has just one count. The CDR3 bases are TGTGCCAGCAGAGAGGGTCTCGGCACTGAAGCTTTCTTT. This gives the protein CASREGLGTEAFF. V usage is TRBV27 and J usage is TRBJ1-1; D gene uncertain. The CDR3 sequence is 13 residues long. V was pared by 6 bases and J by 4 bases, with 12 bases between. Germline V lookup: CDR1 MNHEY, CDR2 SMNVEV (reference sequence).

The chain employs TRBV4-2 and TRBJ1-1; TRBD1 matches 9 bases. This CDR3 spans 15 amino acids. CDR1 and CDR2 (germline): LGHNA, YNFKEQ. After removal of 4 bases from V and 5 bases from J, the junction contained 8 bases not matched to a gene. CDR3 sequence: CASSLDRGGRTEAFF. CDR3 nucleotides: TGTGCCAGCAGCCTGGACAGGGGTGGGAGGACTGAAGCTTTCTTT.

The V and J genes are TRBV14 and TRBJ2-7; D perhaps matches TRBD2 (5 bases). V was pared by 3 bases and J by 4 bases, with 7 bases between. The CDR3 is 12 amino acids. Germline assignment: CDR1 SGHDN and CDR2 FVKESK. CDR3 coding DNA: TGTGCCAGCAGCCAGGGCGGGTACGAGCAGTACTTC. Encoded protein: CASSQGGYEQYF. The whole variable domain, remainder taken from reference TRBV14 and TRBJ2-7, is EAGVTQFPSHSVIEKGQTVTLRCDPISGHDNLYWYRRVMGKEIKFLLHFVKESKQDESGMPNNRFLAERTGGTYSTLKVQPAELEDSGVYFCASSQGGYEQYFGPGTRLTVT.

CDR3 residues: CASSFRDRDLYGYTF. CDR3 DNA: TGTGCCAGCAGCTTCCGGGACAGGGACCTCTATGGCTACACCTTC. The chain carries TRBV7-9 and TRBJ1-2, with 9 bases fitting TRBD1. Germline V lookup: CDR1 SEHNR, CDR2 FQNEAQ (reference sequence). The trim removed 3 bases at V and 4 bases at J, leaving 6 bases unmatched. There are 15 residues in the CDR3.

The rearrangement uses TRBV6-1 and TRBJ2-1, with TRBD2 identical over 9 bases. This CDR3 contains 15 residues. Germline V gene data show CDR1 as MNHNS and CDR2 as SASEGT. The trim removed 1 base at V and 7 bases at J, leaving 5 bases unmatched. In DNA form, the CDR3 reads TGTGCCAGCAGTGAAGGGAGTAGCGGGGGAAATGAGCAGTTCTTC. This sequence encodes CASSEGSSGGNEQFF.

A single count supports this clone. The genes are TRBV11-3 and TRBJ2-2; 10 bases align to TRBD2. The length of the CDR3 is 17 residues. Germline lookup yields CDR1 SGHNT and CDR2 YENEEA. With V trimmed by 2 bases and J by 5 bases, 8 bases remained unmatched. In DNA form, the CDR3 reads TGTGCCAGCAGCTTAACCCCGGGACTAGCGTATACCGGGGAGCTGTTTTTT. Amino acids: CASSLTPGLAYTGELFF.

The V and J genes are TRBV5-4 and TRBJ2-3; 9 bases are a match to TRBD1. Germline assignment: CDR1 SGHNT and CDR2 YYREEE (reference sequence). The CDR3 has 13 amino acids. The trim removed 6 bases at V and 8 bases at J, leaving 7 bases unmatched. The CDR3 DNA reads as TGTGCCAGCACCGAACCGACAGGGGGTACGCAGTATTTT. It codes for CASTEPTGGTQYF.

This clone appeared a single time. The chain employs TRBV7-9 and TRBJ2-3, with 10 bases that match TRBD2. This CDR3 has 15 amino acids. CDR1 and CDR2 from the germline V gene are SEHNR and FQNEAQ (reference sequence). After removal of 5 bases from V and 6 bases from J, the junction contained 8 bases not matched to a gene. CDR3 sequence (DNA): TGTGCCAGCAGCCCTGAGCGGGGGGGCGGGGATACGCAGTATTTT. It is translated as CASSPERGGGDTQYF.

This clone was seen just once. The chain has TRBV19 and TRBJ2-1, with 10 positions matching TRBD1. The CDR3 covers 13 residues. Trimming at V came to 10 bases and at J to 9 bases, leaving 9 bases not matched to a gene. Germline values: CDR1 LNHDA, CDR2 SQIVND (reference sequence). CDR3 bases: TGTGCCACCTCCGGGACAGGGGCGTTTGAGCAGTTCTTC. As protein: CATSGTGAFEQFF.

As regards this clone: Within the sample, other DNA sequences also encode this same CDR3. The J gene is TRBJ2-7, the V gene TRBV6-5; a possible D gene is TRBD2 (5 bases). V dropped 6 bases and J dropped 3 bases, with 12 bases sitting between them. Germline CDR1 MNHEY, CDR2 SVGAGI. The CDR3 is 13 residues long. The DNA of the CDR3 is TGTGCCAGCAGGAGGACCGGGAACTACGAGCAGTACTTC. It yields the protein CASRRTGNYEQYF.

In this sample, this clone turned up a few times. The V and J genes are TRBV10-3 and TRBJ1-1; TRBD1 might be the D (6 bases). The CDR3 has 11 residues. Trimming left V 4 bases short and J 8 bases short, with 8 bases between. Germline V CDR1 and CDR2: ENHRY, SYGVKD. CDR3 nucleotides: TGTGCCATCAGTGGGACAGCAGAAGCTTTCTTT. It translates to CAISGTAEAFF.